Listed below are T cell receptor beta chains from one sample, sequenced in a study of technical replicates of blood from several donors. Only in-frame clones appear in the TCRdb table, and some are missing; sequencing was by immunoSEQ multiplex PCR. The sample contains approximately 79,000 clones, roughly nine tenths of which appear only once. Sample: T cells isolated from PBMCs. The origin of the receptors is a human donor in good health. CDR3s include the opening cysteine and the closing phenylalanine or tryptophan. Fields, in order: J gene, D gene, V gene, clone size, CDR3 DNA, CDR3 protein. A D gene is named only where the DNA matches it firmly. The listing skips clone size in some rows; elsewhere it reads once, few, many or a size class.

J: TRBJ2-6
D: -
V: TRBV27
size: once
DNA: TGTGCCAGCAGTTTGCTCGGGACTGGGAAAGGAGGGGCCAACGTCCTGACTTTC
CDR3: CASSLLGTGKGGANVLTF

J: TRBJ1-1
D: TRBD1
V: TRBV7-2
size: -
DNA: TGTGCCAGCAGCGTTGGAGGGGGCGCAGGTGAAGCTTTCTTT
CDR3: CASSVGGGAGEAFF

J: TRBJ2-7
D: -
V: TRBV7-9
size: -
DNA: TGTGCCAGCAGCCCCGACGGGAGCCACGAGCAGTACTTC
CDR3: CASSPDGSHEQYF

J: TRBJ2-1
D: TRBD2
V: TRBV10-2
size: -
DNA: TGCGCCAGCAGGATACTAGCGGGAGGGGGGAATGAGCAGTTCTTC
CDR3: CASRILAGGGNEQFF

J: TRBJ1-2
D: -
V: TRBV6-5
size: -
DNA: TGTGCCAGCAGAGAAACAGGGAACTATGGCTACACCTTC
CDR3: CASRETGNYGYTF

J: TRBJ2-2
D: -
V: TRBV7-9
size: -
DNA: TGTGCCAGCACAGGAAACCCGAACACCGGGGAGCTGTTTTTT
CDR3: CASTGNPNTGELFF

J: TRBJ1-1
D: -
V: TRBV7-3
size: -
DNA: TGTGCCAGCAGCGAGTCCGAAATGAACACTGAAGCTTTCTTT
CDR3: CASSESEMNTEAFF

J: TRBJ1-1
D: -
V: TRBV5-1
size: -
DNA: TGCGCCAGCAGCTTGAGGGGGGGCACTGAAGCTTTCTTT
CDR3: CASSLRGGTEAFF

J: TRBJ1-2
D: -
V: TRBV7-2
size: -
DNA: TGTGCCAGCAGCCCTCAGGGATACGAGCCTTGGGGCTACACCTTC
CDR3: CASSPQGYEPWGYTF

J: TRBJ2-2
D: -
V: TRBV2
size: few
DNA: TGTGCCTACACTGGACCGGGAACGAACGGGGAGCTGTTTTTT
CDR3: CAYTGPGTNGELFF

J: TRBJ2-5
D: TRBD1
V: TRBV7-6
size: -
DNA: TGTGCCAGCAGCTTAGGTTCGGCAGGGGGAGCGGCCCAGTACTTC
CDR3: CASSLGSAGGAAQYF

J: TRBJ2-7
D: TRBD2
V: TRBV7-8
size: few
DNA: TGTGCCAGCAGCGTGGGACTAGCGGTGACCTACGAGCAGTACTTC
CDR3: CASSVGLAVTYEQYF

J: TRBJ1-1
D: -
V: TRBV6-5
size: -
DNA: TGTGCCAGCAGTTATCAGGCTAGGGGGAACACTGAAGCTTTCTTT
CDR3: CASSYQARGNTEAFF

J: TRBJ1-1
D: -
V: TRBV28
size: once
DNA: TGTGCCAGCAGTTCCGCAGTCGGGGGAGGCGAATATCAAGCTTTCTTT
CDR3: CASSSAVGGGEYQAFF

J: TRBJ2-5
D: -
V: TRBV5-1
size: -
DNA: TGCGCCAGCCAGTATACGACAGGGAGGCAAGAGACCCAGTACTTC
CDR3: CASQYTTGRQETQYF

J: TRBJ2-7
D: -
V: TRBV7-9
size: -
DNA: TGTGCCAGCAGCTTAGTCGGTGGAAGGAGCTCCTACGAGCAGTACTTC
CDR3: CASSLVGGRSSYEQYF